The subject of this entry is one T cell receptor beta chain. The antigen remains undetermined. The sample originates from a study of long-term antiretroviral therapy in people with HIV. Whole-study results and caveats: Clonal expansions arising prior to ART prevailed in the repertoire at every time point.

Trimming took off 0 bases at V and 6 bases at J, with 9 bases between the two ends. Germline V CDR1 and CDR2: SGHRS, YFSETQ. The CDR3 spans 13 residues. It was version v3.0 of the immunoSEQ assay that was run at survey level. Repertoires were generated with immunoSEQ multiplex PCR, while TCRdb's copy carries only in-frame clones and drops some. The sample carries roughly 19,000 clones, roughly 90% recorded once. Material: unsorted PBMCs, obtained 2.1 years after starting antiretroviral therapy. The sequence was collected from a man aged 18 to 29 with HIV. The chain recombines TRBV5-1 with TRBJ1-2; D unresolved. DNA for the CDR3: TGCGCCAGCAGCTTGGGTTCCGCGAATGGCTACACCTTC. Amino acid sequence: CASSLGSANGYTF.